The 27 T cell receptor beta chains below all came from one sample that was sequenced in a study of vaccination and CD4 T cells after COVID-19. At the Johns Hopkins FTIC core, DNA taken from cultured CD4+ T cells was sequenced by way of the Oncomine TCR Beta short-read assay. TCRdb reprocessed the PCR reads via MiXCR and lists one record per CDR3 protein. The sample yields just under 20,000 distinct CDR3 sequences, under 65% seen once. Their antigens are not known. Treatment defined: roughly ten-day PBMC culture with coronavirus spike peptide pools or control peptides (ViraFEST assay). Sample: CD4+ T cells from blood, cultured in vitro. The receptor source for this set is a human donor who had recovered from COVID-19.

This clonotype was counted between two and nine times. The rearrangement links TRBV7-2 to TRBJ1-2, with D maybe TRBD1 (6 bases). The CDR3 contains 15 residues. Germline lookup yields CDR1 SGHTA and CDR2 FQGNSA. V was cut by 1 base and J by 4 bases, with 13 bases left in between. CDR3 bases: TGTGCCAGCAGCTTAGGAGAAGGGGGTGTCTATGGCTACACCTTC. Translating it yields CASSLGEGGVYGYTF.

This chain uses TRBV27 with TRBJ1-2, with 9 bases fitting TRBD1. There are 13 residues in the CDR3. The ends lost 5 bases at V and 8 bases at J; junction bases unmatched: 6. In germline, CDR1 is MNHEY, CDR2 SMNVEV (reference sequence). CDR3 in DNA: TGTGCCAGCAGTCCGGGACAGGGAGGGGGCTACACCTTC. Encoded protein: CASSPGQGGGYTF.

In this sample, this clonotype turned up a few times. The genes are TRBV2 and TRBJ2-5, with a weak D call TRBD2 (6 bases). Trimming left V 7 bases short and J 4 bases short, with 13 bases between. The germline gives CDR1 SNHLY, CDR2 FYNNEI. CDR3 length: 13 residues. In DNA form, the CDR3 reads TGTGCCAGCACGGGGACTTCCCGAGAGACCCAGTACTTC. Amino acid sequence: CASTGTSRETQYF.

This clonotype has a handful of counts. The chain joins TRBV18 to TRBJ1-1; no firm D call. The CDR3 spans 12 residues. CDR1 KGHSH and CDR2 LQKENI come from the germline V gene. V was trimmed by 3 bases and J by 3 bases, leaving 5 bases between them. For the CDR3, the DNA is TGTGCCAGCTCACCGATGCACACTGAAGCTTTCTTT. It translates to CASSPMHTEAFF. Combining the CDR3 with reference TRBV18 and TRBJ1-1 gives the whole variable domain NAGVMQNPRHLVRRRGQEARLRCSPMKGHSHVYWYRQLPEEGLKFMVYLQKENIIDESGMPKERFSAEFPKEGPSILRIQQVVRGDSAAYFCASSPMHTEAFFGQGTRLTVV.

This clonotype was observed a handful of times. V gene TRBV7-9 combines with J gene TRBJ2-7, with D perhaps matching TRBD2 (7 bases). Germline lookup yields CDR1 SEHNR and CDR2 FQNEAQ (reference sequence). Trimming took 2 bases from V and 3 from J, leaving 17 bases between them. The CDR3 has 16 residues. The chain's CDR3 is CASSLTGGLTYYEQYF. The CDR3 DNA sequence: TGTGCCAGCAGCTTAACGGGGGGCCTCACATACTACGAGCAGTACTTC.

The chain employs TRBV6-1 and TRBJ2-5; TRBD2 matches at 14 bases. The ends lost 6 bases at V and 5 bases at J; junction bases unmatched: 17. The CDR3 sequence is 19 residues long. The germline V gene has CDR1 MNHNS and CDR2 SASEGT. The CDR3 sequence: CASRPTGAGTSGGVETQYF. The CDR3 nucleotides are TGTGCCAGCAGACCGACAGGAGCCGGGACTAGCGGGGGCGTGGAGACCCAGTACTTC.

The CDR3 region is CASSPGRTSSTDTQYF. DNA of the CDR3: TGTGCCAGCAGCCCCGGACGCACATCTAGCACAGATACGCAGTATTTT. The chain has TRBV6-1 and TRBJ2-3; D is ambiguous. Between the trimmed V and J ends, which lost 6 bases and 0 bases, there was a span of 16 bases. The CDR3 is 16 amino acids. In germline, CDR1 is MNHNS, CDR2 SASEGT.

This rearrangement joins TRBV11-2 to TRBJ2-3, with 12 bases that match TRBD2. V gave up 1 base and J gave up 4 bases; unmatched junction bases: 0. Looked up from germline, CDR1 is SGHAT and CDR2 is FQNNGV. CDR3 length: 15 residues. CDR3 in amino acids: CASSLASGGADTQYF. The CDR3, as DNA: TGTGCCAGCAGCTTAGCTAGCGGGGGGGCAGATACGCAGTATTTT.

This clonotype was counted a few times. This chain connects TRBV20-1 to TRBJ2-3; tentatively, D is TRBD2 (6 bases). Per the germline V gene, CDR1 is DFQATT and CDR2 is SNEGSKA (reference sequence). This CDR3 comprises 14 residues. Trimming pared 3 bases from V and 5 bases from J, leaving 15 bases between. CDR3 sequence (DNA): TGCAGTGCTAGTCCCGGGGGAGTTATAGATACGCAGTATTTT. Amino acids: CSASPGGVIDTQYF.

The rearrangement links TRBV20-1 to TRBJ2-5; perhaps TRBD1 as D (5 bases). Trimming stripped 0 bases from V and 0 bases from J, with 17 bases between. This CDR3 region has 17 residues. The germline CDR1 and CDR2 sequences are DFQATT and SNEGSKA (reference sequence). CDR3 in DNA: TGCAGTGCTAGAGATGAGTTAGGGCAGGGTTACCAAGAGACCCAGTACTTC. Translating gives CSARDELGQGYQETQYF.

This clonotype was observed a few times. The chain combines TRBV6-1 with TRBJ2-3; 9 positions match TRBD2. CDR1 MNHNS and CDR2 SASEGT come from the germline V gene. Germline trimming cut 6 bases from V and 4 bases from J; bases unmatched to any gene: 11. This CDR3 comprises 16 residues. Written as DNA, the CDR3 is TGTGCCAGCAGCCAATGGGCGGGGGGGCTTGCAGATACGCAGTATTTT. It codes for CASSQWAGGLADTQYF.

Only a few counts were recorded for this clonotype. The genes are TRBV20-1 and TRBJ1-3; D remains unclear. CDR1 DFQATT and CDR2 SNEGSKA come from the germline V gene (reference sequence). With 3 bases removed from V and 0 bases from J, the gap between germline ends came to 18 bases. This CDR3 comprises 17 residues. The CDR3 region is CSARSLLETNSGNTIYF. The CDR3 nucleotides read TGCAGTGCTAGGAGTTTGTTAGAGACAAACTCTGGAAACACCATATATTTT.

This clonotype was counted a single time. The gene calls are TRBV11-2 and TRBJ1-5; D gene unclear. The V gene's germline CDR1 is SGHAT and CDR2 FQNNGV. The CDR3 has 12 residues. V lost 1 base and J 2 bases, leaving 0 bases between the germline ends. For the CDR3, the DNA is TGTGCCAGCAGCTTAGGCAATCAGCCCCAGCATTTT. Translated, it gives CASSLGNQPQHF.

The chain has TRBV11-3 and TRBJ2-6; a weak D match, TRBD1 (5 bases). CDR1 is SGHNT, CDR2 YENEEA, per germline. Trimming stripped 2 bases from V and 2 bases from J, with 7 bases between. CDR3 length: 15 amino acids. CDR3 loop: CASSLRGAGANVLTF. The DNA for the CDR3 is TGTGCCAGCAGCTTAAGGGGTGCTGGGGCCAACGTCCTGACTTTC.

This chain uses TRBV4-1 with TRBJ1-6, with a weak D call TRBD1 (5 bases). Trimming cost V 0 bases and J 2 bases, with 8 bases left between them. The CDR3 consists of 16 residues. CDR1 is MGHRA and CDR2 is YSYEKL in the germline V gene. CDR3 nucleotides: TGCGCCAGCAGCCAAGAGGGGCAGCCCTATAATTCACCCCTCCACTTT. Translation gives CASSQEGQPYNSPLHF.

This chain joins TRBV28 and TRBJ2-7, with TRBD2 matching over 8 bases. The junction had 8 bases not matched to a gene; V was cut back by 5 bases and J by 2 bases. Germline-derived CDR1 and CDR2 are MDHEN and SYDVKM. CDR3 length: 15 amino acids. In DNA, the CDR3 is TGTGCCAGCAGTACACTAGCGGAGGGACCCTACGAGCAGTACTTC. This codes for CASSTLAEGPYEQYF.

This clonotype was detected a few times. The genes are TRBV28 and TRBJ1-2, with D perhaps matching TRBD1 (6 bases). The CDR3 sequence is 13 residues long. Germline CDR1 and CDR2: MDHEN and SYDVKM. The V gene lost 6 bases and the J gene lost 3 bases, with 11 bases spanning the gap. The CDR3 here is CASSFGQHYGYTF. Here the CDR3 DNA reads TGTGCCAGCAGCTTCGGACAGCACTATGGCTACACCTTC.

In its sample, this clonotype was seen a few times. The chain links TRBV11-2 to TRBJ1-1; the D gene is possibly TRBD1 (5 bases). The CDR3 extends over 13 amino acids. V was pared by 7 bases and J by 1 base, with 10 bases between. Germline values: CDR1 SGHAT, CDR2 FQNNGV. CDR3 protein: CASTRQKNTEAFF. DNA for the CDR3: TGTGCCAGCACCAGACAGAAGAACACTGAAGCTTTCTTT.

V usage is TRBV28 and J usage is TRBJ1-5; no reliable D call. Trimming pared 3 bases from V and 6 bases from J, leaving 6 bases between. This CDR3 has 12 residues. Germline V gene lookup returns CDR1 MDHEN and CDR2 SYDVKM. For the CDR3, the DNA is TGTGCCAGCAGTTTGGAGGGTCAGCCCCAGCATTTT. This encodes CASSLEGQPQHF.

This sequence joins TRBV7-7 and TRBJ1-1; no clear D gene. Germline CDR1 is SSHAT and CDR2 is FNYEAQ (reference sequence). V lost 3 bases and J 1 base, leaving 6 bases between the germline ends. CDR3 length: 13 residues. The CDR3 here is CASSFAENTEAFF. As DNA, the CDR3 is TGTGCCAGCAGCTTTGCCGAGAACACTGAAGCTTTCTTT.

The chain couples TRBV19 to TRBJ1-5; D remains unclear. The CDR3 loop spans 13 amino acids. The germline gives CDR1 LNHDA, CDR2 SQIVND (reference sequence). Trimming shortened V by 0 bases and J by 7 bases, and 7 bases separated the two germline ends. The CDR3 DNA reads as TGTGCCAGTAGTATAGATCAGGAACAGCCCCAGCATTTT. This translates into CASSIDQEQPQHF.

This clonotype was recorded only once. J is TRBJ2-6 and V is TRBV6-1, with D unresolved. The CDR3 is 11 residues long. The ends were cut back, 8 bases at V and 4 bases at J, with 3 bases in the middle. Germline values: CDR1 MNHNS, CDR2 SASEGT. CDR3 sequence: CASCGANVLTF. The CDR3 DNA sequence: TGTGCCAGCTGCGGGGCCAACGTCCTGACTTTC.

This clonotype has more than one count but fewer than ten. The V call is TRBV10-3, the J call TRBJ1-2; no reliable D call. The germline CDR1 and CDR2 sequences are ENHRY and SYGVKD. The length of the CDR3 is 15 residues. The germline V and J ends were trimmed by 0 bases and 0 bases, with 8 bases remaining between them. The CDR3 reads CAISESFGTNYGYTF. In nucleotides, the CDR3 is TGTGCCATCAGTGAGTCGTTTGGAACTAACTATGGCTACACCTTC.

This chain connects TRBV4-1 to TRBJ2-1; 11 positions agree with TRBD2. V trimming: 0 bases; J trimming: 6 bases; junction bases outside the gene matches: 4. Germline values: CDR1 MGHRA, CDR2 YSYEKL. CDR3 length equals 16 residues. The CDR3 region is CASSQDSGGAGNEQFF. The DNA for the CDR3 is TGCGCCAGCAGCCAAGATAGCGGGGGGGCCGGCAATGAGCAGTTCTTC.

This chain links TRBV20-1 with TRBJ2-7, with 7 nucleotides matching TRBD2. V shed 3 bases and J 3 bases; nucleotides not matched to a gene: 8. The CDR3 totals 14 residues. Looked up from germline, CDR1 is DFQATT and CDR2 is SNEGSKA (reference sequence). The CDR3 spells CSASSGTTFYEQYF. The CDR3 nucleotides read TGCAGTGCTAGCTCTGGGACTACCTTCTACGAGCAGTACTTC.

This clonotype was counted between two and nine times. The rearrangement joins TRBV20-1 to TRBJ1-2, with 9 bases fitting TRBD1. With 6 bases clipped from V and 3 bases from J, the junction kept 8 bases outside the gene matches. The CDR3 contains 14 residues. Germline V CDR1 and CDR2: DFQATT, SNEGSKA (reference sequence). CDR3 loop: CSAYPGQGYYGYTF. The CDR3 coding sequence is TGCAGTGCATATCCGGGACAGGGATACTATGGCTACACCTTC.

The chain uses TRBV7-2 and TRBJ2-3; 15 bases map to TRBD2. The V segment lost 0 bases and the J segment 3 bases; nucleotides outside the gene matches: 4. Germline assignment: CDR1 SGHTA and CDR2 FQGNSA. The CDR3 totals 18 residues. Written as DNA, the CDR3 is TGTGCCAGCAGCTTAGCGCGAGGACTAGCGGGAGGGACAGATACGCAGTATTTT. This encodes CASSLARGLAGGTDTQYF.